The rows below give T cell receptor beta chains drawn from one sample of a study of STAT5B mutations in CD4+ large granular lymphocyte leukemia. Repertoires were generated with immunoSEQ multiplex PCR, while TCRdb's copy carries only in-frame clones and drops some. The sample yields about 30,000 clones, roughly 77% seen once. The sequenced sample consisted of CD4+ T cells from blood buffy coats. These receptors were taken from a human donor in good health. The CDR3 runs from the conserved cysteine through the conserved F or W. Fields, in order: J gene, V gene, D gene, clone size, CDR3 DNA, CDR3 protein. The D gene is left open where the match is weak. Not all rows give a size; the values are once, few, many and, for expanded clones, a class.

>TRBJ2-2|TRBV7-2|TRBD1|.
TGTGCCAGCAGCTTGAGCCGGGACAGGGCGCGGACCGGGGAGCTGTTTTTT
CASSLSRDRARTGELFF
>TRBJ2-2|TRBV7-2|.|.
TGTGCCAGCAGCCGAGACAGGACAGACACCGGGGAGCTGTTTTTT
CASSRDRTDTGELFF
>TRBJ2-2|TRBV7-9|.|.
TGTGCCAGCAGCCCGAACACCGGGGAGCTGTTTTTT
CASSPNTGELFF
>TRBJ2-5|TRBV6-5|.|.
TGTGCCAGCAGAAAACCGGGGGAAGAGACCCAGTACTTC
CASRKPGEETQYF
>TRBJ1-4|TRBV4-3|.|.
TGCGCCAGCAGCCAAGATAATGCTAGAAACAGGGCTGAGGAAAAACTGTTTTTT
CASSQDNARNRAEEKLFF
>TRBJ1-5|TRBV9|.|few
TGTGCCAGCAGCGCTCGAGGGGACGCTCGCCAGCCCCAGCATTTT
CASSARGDARQPQHF
>TRBJ1-5|TRBV30|.|.
TGTGCCTGGAGTGTACGAGGAGGGGGCAATCAGCCCCAGCATTTT
CAWSVRGGGNQPQHF
>TRBJ1-5|TRBV19|.|.
TGTGCCAGTAGTATAGGGGGTAGCGGGAGCCAGCATTTT
CASSIGGSGSQHF
>TRBJ1-3|TRBV5-1|.|.
TGCGCCAGCAGCTTGGAGCGGGGTCTCTCTGGAAACACCATATATTTT
CASSLERGLSGNTIYF
>TRBJ2-7|TRBV30|TRBD2|.
TGTGCCTGGACCACTAGCGGGAGTTCCCTCGAGCAGTACTTC
CAWTTSGSSLEQYF
>TRBJ2-7|TRBV27|TRBD1|.
TGTGCCAGCAGTCGGACAGGGCAGGCTATCTACGAGCAGTACTTC
CASSRTGQAIYEQYF
>TRBJ1-1|TRBV2|TRBD1|few
TGTGCCAGCAGGGGACAGGGATTAACTGAAGCTTTCTTT
CASRGQGLTEAFF
>TRBJ2-7|TRBV7-9|.|.
TGTGCCAGCAGCTTAGAAGGGGGAAGTTCCTACGAGCAGTACTTC
CASSLEGGSSYEQYF
>TRBJ2-6|TRBV2|.|few
TGTGCCATTTCAGCAGGACCCGTCGGGGCCAACGTCCTGACTTTC
CAISAGPVGANVLTF
>TRBJ1-2|TRBV30|.|.
TGTGCCTGGCGGGGGGACACCTATGGCTACACCTTC
CAWRGDTYGYTF
>TRBJ1-3|TRBV5-6|.|once
TGTGCCAGCAGCTTGTGGGGCACTGGAAACACCATATATTTT
CASSLWGTGNTIYF
>TRBJ2-2|TRBV7-9|.|.
TGTGCCAGCAGCCCGGAGGTGGGGGAGCTGTTTTTT
CASSPEVGELFF
>TRBJ1-3|TRBV30|TRBD1|.
TGTGCCTGGAGTGGGACAGGGTCCGGAAACACCATATATTTT
CAWSGTGSGNTIYF
>TRBJ1-1|TRBV19|TRBD1|.
TGTGCCAGTAGTACCCTTGGACAGGGGGCTTGGAACACTGAAGCTTTCTTT
CASSTLGQGAWNTEAFF
>TRBJ1-2|TRBV2|.|.
TGTGCCAGCAGTGAAGGTGGCGGGAACTATGGCTACACCTTC
CASSEGGGNYGYTF
>TRBJ1-4|TRBV7-8|TRBD1|.
TGTGCCAGCAGCTTAACCCGACAGGGGCCAAATGAAAAACTGTTTTTT
CASSLTRQGPNEKLFF
>TRBJ2-2|TRBV2|TRBD1|.
TGTGCCAGCAAGGCCCAGGGGGCGCGGACCGGGGAGCTGTTTTTT
CASKAQGARTGELFF
>TRBJ2-1|TRBV9|TRBD2|.
TGTGCCAGCAGCAATCTAGCGGGAGGGAATGAGCAGTTCTTC
CASSNLAGGNEQFF
>TRBJ2-4|TRBV6-7|TRBD1|.
TGTGCCAGCAGTAACCGGGACAGGGGGAGAGTGGGCAAAAACATTCAGTACTTC
CASSNRDRGRVGKNIQYF
>TRBJ1-2|TRBV5-6|TRBD1|few
TGTGCCAGCAGCTTATGGGGACAGGGAAGAGGCTACACCTTC
CASSLWGQGRGYTF
>TRBJ2-1|TRBV19|TRBD1|.
TGTGCCAGTAAATTGCGGGACAGGGTCTACGATGAGCAGTTCTTC
CASKLRDRVYDEQFF
>TRBJ2-5|TRBV19|.|.
TGTGCCAGTAGTATAGGTTCACAGGGAGAGACCCAGTACTTC
CASSIGSQGETQYF
>TRBJ2-6|TRBV18|.|.
TGTGCCAGCTCACCTATGGGGGCTGGGGCCAACGTCCTGACTTTC
CASSPMGAGANVLTF
>TRBJ2-5|TRBV28|.|few
TGTGCCAGCAGACTTGGAAGGATGGAGACCCAGTACTTC
CASRLGRMETQYF
>TRBJ2-4|TRBV5-1|.|.
TGCGCCAGCGGTGATCTAGCCAAAAACATTCAGTACTTC
CASGDLAKNIQYF
>TRBJ1-2|TRBV10-3|.|.
TGTGCCATCAGTGAGGAGGACTTCTATGGCTACACCTTC
CAISEEDFYGYTF
>TRBJ2-7|TRBV27|TRBD2|.
TGTGCCAGCAGTGCGACTAGCGGGAGAAGGTACGAGCAGTACTTC
CASSATSGRRYEQYF
>TRBJ2-7|TRBV6-5|.|.
TGTGCCAGCAGAGAGGGGGGTAGCTCCTACGAGCAGTACTTC
CASREGGSSYEQYF
>TRBJ2-1|TRBV5-1|TRBD1|.
TGCGCCAGCAGCTCACAGGGGGCCCACAATGAGCAGTTCTTC
CASSSQGAHNEQFF
>TRBJ2-1|TRBV2|TRBD2|.
TGTGCCAGCAGTGTGGGGACTAGGGGTGGGAATGAGCAGTTCTTC
CASSVGTRGGNEQFF
>TRBJ1-2|TRBV27|.|.
TGTGCCAGCAGTTCTCTAGGGACCGGCTATGGCTACACCTTC
CASSSLGTGYGYTF
>TRBJ2-5|TRBV15|TRBD2|.
TGTGCCACCAGCAGAGATCAGGCTAGCGGGGAAGAGACCCAGTACTTC
CATSRDQASGEETQYF
>TRBJ2-1|TRBV11-3|TRBD2|.
TGTGCCAGCAGCTTGGGGACTAGCGGGGAAAATGAGCAGTTCTTC
CASSLGTSGENEQFF
>TRBJ2-5|TRBV18|.|once
TGTGCCAGCTCACCAGGACAGCAAGAGACCCAGTACTTC
CASSPGQQETQYF
>TRBJ2-1|TRBV7-9|.|.
TGTGCCAGCAGCCTCCGGACAGACAATGAGCAGTTCTTC
CASSLRTDNEQFF
>TRBJ1-1|TRBV9|.|.
TGTGCCAGCAGCGTAAGGAGTAACACTGAAGCTTTCTTT
CASSVRSNTEAFF
>TRBJ2-5|TRBV2|.|.
TGTGCCAGCAGTGAAAGATCGACAGTAGGAGAGACCCAGTACTTC
CASSERSTVGETQYF
>TRBJ1-5|TRBV19|.|few
TGTGCCAGTAGTATAGAAGGCCGGCAGCCCCAGCATTTT
CASSIEGRQPQHF
>TRBJ1-1|TRBV28|.|few
TGTGCCAGCAGTTACAACTTGGAGGGAAGGGAGGCTTTCTTT
CASSYNLEGREAFF
>TRBJ2-1|TRBV2|.|.
TGTGCCAGCACCGGGGGAGGTCGGAATGAGCAGTTCTTC
CASTGGGRNEQFF
>TRBJ2-3|TRBV2|.|.
TGTGCCAGTCAAGAAGGCGGCCCCGGGGGAGATACGCAGTATTTT
CASQEGGPGGDTQYF
>TRBJ2-3|TRBV5-4|TRBD2|once
TGTGCCAGCAGCTTGGAAGGGGCTAGCGGGAGAGACACAGATACGCAGTATTTT
CASSLEGASGRDTDTQYF
>TRBJ1-4|TRBV7-9|.|.
TGTGCCAGCAGCTCTCCGGCACCGAATGAAAAACTGTTTTTT
CASSSPAPNEKLFF
>TRBJ1-1|TRBV7-9|.|once
TGTGCCAGCAGCAGCACGGGGGTTACCGAAGCTTTCTTT
CASSSTGVTEAFF
>TRBJ2-1|TRBV5-1|TRBD2|.
TGCGCCAGCAGCTTGTTAGCTAGCGGGGGGTCAAATGAGCAGTTCTTC
CASSLLASGGSNEQFF
>TRBJ1-2|TRBV29-1|.|.
TGCAGCGTTGACTCTGGCTACACCTTC
CSVDSGYTF
>TRBJ1-2|TRBV5-3|.|few
TGTGCCAGAAGCGCCTTGTGGGGCTACACCTTC
CARSALWGYTF
>TRBJ2-7|TRBV7-9|TRBD1|.
TGTGCCAGCAGCCTTCCCGGGACAGGGGCTTTCCGCTCCTACGAGCAGTACTTC
CASSLPGTGAFRSYEQYF
>TRBJ2-3|TRBV29-1|.|.
TGCAGCGTTCGGGGGACCCCCCGGGACGCAGATACGCAGTATTTT
CSVRGTPRDADTQYF